This passage covers 10 T cell receptor beta chains from one sample sequenced in a study of T cell repertoires in cytomegalovirus infection. One entry per CDR3 protein results from TCRdb running MiXCR on the reads. The sample yields approximately 140,000 distinct CDR3 sequences, roughly 8.2% seen once. Sequenced material: PBMCs. Every receptor here comes from a human donor in good health (CMV status not recorded). Some clones in this sample may be carry-over from other donors' samples.

V is TRBV4-2 and J is TRBJ1-5, with D hard to call. From germline, CDR1 is LGHNA and CDR2 YNFKEQ. Trimming took 0 bases from V and 0 from J, leaving 6 bases between them. This CDR3 spans 15 amino acids. As DNA, the CDR3 is TGTGCCAGCAGCCAAGACGGTGGTAGCAATCAGCCCCAGCATTTT. Translation: CASSQDGGSNQPQHF.

This clonotype was found many times. V and J are TRBV7-2 and TRBJ2-1, with 8 bases that match TRBD2. Germline loops: CDR1 SGHTA, CDR2 FQGNSA. J lost 4 bases, V lost 5 bases, and 13 bases had no gene match. This CDR3 has 17 amino acids. The CDR3 bases are TGTGCCAGCAGCGTTAGCTCTAGCGGGTCAATTTACAATGAGCAGTTCTTC. This encodes CASSVSSSGSIYNEQFF.

This clonotype was seen repeatedly, ten times or more. The chain recombines TRBV10-3 with TRBJ2-3; TRBD2 matches at 13 bases. Trimming took 6 bases from V and 3 from J; bases not matched to a gene: 3. CDR3 size: 15 residues. From germline, CDR1 is ENHRY and CDR2 SYGVKD. CDR3 sequence (DNA): TGTGCCATCAGCGCGGGACTAGCGGGAACAGATACGCAGTATTTT. This gives the protein CAISAGLAGTDTQYF.

The chain links TRBV6-5 to TRBJ2-1, with unresolved D. V gave up 0 bases and J gave up 0 bases, with 6 bases separating them. Germline values: CDR1 MNHEY, CDR2 SVGAGI. This CDR3 is built from 15 residues. CDR3 bases: TGTGCCAGCAGTTACTCGGCAGGCTCCTACAATGAGCAGTTCTTC. Protein product: CASSYSAGSYNEQFF.

The sample holds many counts of this clonotype. The rearrangement joins TRBV2 to TRBJ2-7; D is perhaps TRBD1 or TRBD2 (5 bases each). Per the germline V gene, CDR1 is SNHLY and CDR2 is FYNNEI. The germline V and J ends were trimmed by 2 bases and 8 bases, with 13 bases remaining between them. The CDR3 is made up of 13 amino acids. CDR3 amino acids: CASSERDGVKQYF. The DNA for the CDR3 is TGTGCCAGCAGTGAAAGGGACGGAGTTAAGCAGTACTTC.

The chain carries TRBV7-9 and TRBJ2-1, with TRBD1 identical over 7 bases. The V gene's germline CDR1 is SEHNR and CDR2 FQNEAQ (reference sequence). Trimming at V came to 11 bases and at J to 2 bases, leaving 6 bases not matched to a gene. CDR3 length: 13 residues. The CDR3 loop is CAGAGGTYNEQFF. The CDR3, as DNA: TGTGCCGGAGCAGGGGGAACCTACAATGAGCAGTTCTTC.

This clonotype was seen repeatedly, ten times or more. The chain links TRBV29-1 to TRBJ1-1, with D uncertain. V lost 2 bases and J lost 4, with 8 bases in between. CDR1 SQVTM and CDR2 ANQGSEA come from the germline V gene. CDR3 size: 12 residues. CDR3 DNA sequence: TGCAGCGTTGAACCTCGGGGCACTGAAGCTTTCTTT. Its protein product is CSVEPRGTEAFF.

The rearrangement joins TRBV12-3 or TRBV12-4 to TRBJ2-1, with D possibly TRBD1 on 7 matching bases. The CDR3 is 15 residues long. The V gene lost 7 bases and the J gene lost 12 bases, with 25 bases spanning the gap. CDR3 bases: TGTGCCAGCAAGAGAGGGGGCGGGGCCCCGGCGAGGCAGTTCTTC. It codes for CASKRGGGAPARQFF.

This clonotype was detected many times. This sequence joins TRBV7-2 and TRBJ1-4; D is undetermined. The CDR3 covers 15 residues. Per germline, CDR1 SGHTA and CDR2 FQGNSA. V was cut by 1 base and J by 4 bases, with 10 bases left in between. In nucleotides, the CDR3 is TGTGCCAGCAGCTTAGAACCGAGCTTTAATGAAAAACTGTTTTTT. Amino acids: CASSLEPSFNEKLFF. The whole variable domain, filled in from reference TRBV7-2 and TRBJ1-4, reads GAGVSQSPSNKVTEKGKDVELRCDPISGHTALYWYRQSLGQGLEFLIYFQGNSAPDKSGLPSDRFSAERTGGSVSTLTIQRTQQEDSAVYLCASSLEPSFNEKLFFGSGTQLSVL.

This clonotype has at least ten counts. J is TRBJ1-2 and V is TRBV28; no clear D gene. V lost 7 bases, J lost 4 bases, and 13 bases lay in between. The CDR3 totals 13 residues. Germline lookup yields CDR1 MDHEN and CDR2 SYDVKM. The CDR3 nucleotides are TGTGCCAGCACCTTGATAGGTCCCTATGGCTACACCTTC. Its translation: CASTLIGPYGYTF.